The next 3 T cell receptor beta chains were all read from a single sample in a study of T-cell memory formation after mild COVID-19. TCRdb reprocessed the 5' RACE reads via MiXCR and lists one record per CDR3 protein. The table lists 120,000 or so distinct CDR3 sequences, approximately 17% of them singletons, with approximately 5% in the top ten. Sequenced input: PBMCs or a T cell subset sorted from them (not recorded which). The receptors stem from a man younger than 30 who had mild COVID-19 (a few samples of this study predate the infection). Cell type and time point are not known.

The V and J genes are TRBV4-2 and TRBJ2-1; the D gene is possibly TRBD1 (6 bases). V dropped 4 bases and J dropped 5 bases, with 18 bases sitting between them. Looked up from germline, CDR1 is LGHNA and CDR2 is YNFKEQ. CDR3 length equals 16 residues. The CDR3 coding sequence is TGTGCCAGCAGCCGGACCACAGGGAGTGTGCACAATGAGCAGTTCTTC. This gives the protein CASSRTTGSVHNEQFF.

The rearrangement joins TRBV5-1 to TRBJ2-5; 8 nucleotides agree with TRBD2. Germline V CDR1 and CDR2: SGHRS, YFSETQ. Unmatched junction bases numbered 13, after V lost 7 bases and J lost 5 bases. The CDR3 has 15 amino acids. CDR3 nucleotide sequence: TGCGCCAGCCTTCCCGGAGTAGCGGGAAGTGAGACCCAGTACTTC. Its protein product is CASLPGVAGSETQYF.

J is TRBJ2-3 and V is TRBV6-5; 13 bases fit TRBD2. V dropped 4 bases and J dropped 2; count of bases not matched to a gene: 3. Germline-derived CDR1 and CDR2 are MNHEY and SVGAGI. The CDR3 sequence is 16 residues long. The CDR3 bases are TGTGCCAGCAGTTGGACTAGCGGGGGACACACAGATACGCAGTATTTT. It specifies CASSWTSGGHTDTQYF.